This T cell receptor (beta chain) is from a study of T cells expressing NK-cell markers. Using the 5' RACE reads, TCRdb records one entry per CDR3 protein without DNA. Here the sample table reports 150,000 or so distinct CDR3 sequences. CDR3 length equals 16 residues. The specimen sequenced was blood T cells: a sorted CD56 or NKG2C T cell subset, CD4+ or CD8+ T cells, or bulk PBMC T cells (not recorded which). This sequence originates from a woman aged 45 to 65 in good health. This sequence joins TRBV12-3 or TRBV12-4 and TRBJ1-3. The CDR3 spells CASSLGRRRSGNTIYF.